Included here is one TCR beta chain sequence, with context. The antigen remains undetermined. Assay: immunoSEQ multiplex PCR; the TCRdb copy retains only in-frame clones and omits some. This table has around 4,000 clones, 50% to 80% appearing once. The source of the sample is a study of CD8 T cell repertoires and HIV-1 epitope variants. Study-level information: Each of Twenty-five Gag and Nef epitope peptides stimulated a separate culture. Separate from the cultures, 1M uncultured T cells served as baseline. Tested: three Gag epitope families, Nef HW9 and YT9.

Broader study findings: This assay reports beta chains of antigen-expanded cells, not T cell function.

V lost 2 bases to trimming and J lost 2 bases, with 7 bases between them. The CDR3 extends over 14 amino acids. Germline lookup yields CDR1 MNHEY and CDR2 SMNVEV (reference sequence). The material sequenced was cultured CD8+ T cells derived from PBMCs. The chain recombines TRBV27 with TRBJ1-3; D gene ambiguous. This sequence was found in a male donor with HIV. This chain's CDR3 is CASSLGGPGNTIYF. The CDR3 region has the DNA TGTGCCAGCAGTTTAGGTGGGCCTGGAAACACCATATATTTT.